This T cell receptor beta chain originates from a study of blood T cell repertoires in COVID-19. Study-level information: T cells, B-cell-depleted T cells, or PBMCs provided the cDNA or gDNA that served as material.

J gave up 9 bases and V 3 bases, and 8 bases lay outside the gene matches. Per the germline V gene, CDR1 is LNHDA and CDR2 is SQIVND (reference sequence). The CDR3 loop spans 15 amino acids. Recruits, aged roughly 18 to 95 years, lived in 25 or so US areas. The study assigned cohorts using participant-reported clinical history. Donors in Cohort 3 who had recovered were those with two negative PCRs, healthcare professional clearance, or resolution of their symptoms. Libraries were prepared by immunoSEQ multiplex PCR; TCRdb keeps only in-frame clonotypes and omits some of them. The sample contains about 250,000 clones, around 84% of which appear only once.

The clonotype originates from a man between 18 and 35 years old who had recovered from COVID-19. Material: PBMCs or T cells enriched from blood (not recorded which). The J gene is TRBJ2-1, the V gene TRBV19; 10 nucleotides match TRBD2. CDR3 DNA sequence: TGTGCCAGTAGTATCGAGACTAGCGGGTCTACTGAGCAGTTCTTC. Amino acid sequence: CASSIETSGSTEQFF.